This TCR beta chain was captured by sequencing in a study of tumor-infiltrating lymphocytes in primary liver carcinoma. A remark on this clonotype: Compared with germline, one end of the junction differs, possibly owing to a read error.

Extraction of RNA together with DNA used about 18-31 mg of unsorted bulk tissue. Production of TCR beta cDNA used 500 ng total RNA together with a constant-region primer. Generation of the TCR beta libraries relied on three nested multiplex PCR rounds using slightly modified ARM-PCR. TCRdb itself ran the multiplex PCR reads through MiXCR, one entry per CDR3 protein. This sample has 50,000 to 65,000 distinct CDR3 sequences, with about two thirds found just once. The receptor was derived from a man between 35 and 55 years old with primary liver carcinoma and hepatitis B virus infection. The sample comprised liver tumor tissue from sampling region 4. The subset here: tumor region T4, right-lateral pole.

CDR3 nucleotides: TGTGCCAGCAGTTTGGGGATGGCAATATATGAACAGTTCTTC. Amino acids: CASSLGMAIYEQFF. The chain joins TRBV12-3 or TRBV12-4 to TRBJ2-1; D is ambiguous. This CDR3 region has 14 residues.